The 22 T cell receptor beta chains below all came from one sample that was sequenced in a study of CD8+ T cells in alopecia areata. RNA extraction was followed by reverse transcription into cDNA, which acted as the sequencing template. TCRdb keeps only in-frame clones here, not all; method: immunoSEQ multiplex PCR. The sample comprises roughly 200,000 clones, under 40% of which are singletons, and 0.48% rests with the top ten. Specified treatment: oral pan-JAK inhibitor, 5-10 mg twice daily. The specimen was CD4+ T cells sorted from blood, collected between weeks 30 and 35, from a patient treated with tofacitinib. These receptors were obtained from a human donor with alopecia areata.

This chain links TRBV29-1 with TRBJ2-1; D gene unclear. Trimming stripped 3 bases from V and 4 bases from J, with 7 bases between. The CDR3 loop spans 12 amino acids. Germline V gene sequence: CDR1 SQVTM, CDR2 ANQGSEA. CDR3 amino acids: CSVEKLYNEQFF. The CDR3 bases are TGCAGCGTTGAGAAGCTATACAATGAGCAGTTCTTC.

This clone has a handful of counts. The chain joins TRBV29-1 to TRBJ2-2, with TRBD1 matching over 8 bases. Germline-derived CDR1 and CDR2 are SQVTM and ANQGSEA. The V and J ends lost 7 bases and 0 bases, in that order; junction bases with no gene match: 7. This CDR3 is 15 amino acids long. CDR3 in amino acids: CSARLQGANTGELFF. CDR3 nucleotides: TGCAGCGCGCGACTACAGGGGGCGAACACCGGGGAGCTGTTTTTT.

The gene calls are TRBV5-1 and TRBJ1-2; 8 positions match TRBD1. This CDR3 is 13 amino acids long. V dropped 2 bases and J dropped 8; count of bases not matched to a gene: 5. Per germline, CDR1 SGHRS and CDR2 YFSETQ. The CDR3 spells CASSFRDRSGYTF. CDR3 nucleotide sequence: TGCGCCAGCAGCTTCCGGGACAGGTCAGGCTACACCTTC.

The rearrangement uses TRBV23-1 and TRBJ1-6; the D gene is possibly TRBD1 (6 bases). TRBV23-1 has ORF status, its function being uncertain. Trimming took 1 base from V and 4 from J, leaving 23 bases between them. The CDR3 runs to 20 residues. The CDR3 DNA follows: TGCGCCAGCAGTCAATTTGGACGGGGGCGGGGGAAAGGGTATAATTCACCCCTCCACTTT. Amino acid sequence: CASSQFGRGRGKGYNSPLHF.

The genes are TRBV7-6 and TRBJ1-5, with D perhaps TRBD1 (5 bases). Trimming pared 2 bases from V and 4 bases from J, leaving 6 bases between. Germline V gene sequence: CDR1 SGHVS, CDR2 FNYEAQ. The CDR3 has 13 amino acids. The chain's CDR3 is CASSLRQNQPQHF. CDR3 DNA sequence: TGTGCCAGCAGCTTACGACAGAATCAGCCCCAGCATTTT.

CDR3 nucleotides: TGCGCCAGCAGCTTGGGGGACCACACTGAAGCTTTCTTT. Translating it yields CASSLGDHTEAFF. The genes are TRBV5-1 and TRBJ1-1; the D gene is possibly TRBD1 (5 bases). V was clipped by 0 bases and J by 3 bases, with 6 bases between them. The V gene's germline CDR1 is SGHRS and CDR2 YFSETQ. The CDR3 is 13 amino acids.

This chain uses TRBV29-1 with TRBJ1-3, with a tentative D call TRBD1 (6 bases). The CDR3 totals 17 residues. V shed 1 base and J shed 3 bases, with 19 bases lying between them. Germline V gene sequence: CDR1 SQVTM, CDR2 ANQGSEA. CDR3: CSVEGRENRAGGNTIYF. CDR3 DNA sequence: TGCAGCGTTGAAGGACGCGAGAACAGGGCTGGTGGAAACACCATATATTTT.

V and J are TRBV30 and TRBJ1-6; D might be TRBD1 (6 bases). This CDR3 comprises 15 residues. Germline CDR1 GTSNPN, CDR2 SVGIG (reference sequence). Trimming took 3 bases from V and 10 from J, leaving 19 bases between them. The DNA of the CDR3 is TGTGCCTGGAGCCCCCCGGGGGGCGGCGGCTCACCCCTCCACTTT. It encodes CAWSPPGGGGSPLHF.

This clone was counted a single time. V usage is TRBV7-9 and J usage is TRBJ1-2, with D maybe TRBD1 (6 bases). The V gene's germline CDR1 is SEHNR and CDR2 FQNEAQ (reference sequence). This CDR3 comprises 15 residues. Between the trimmed V and J ends, which lost 6 bases and 0 bases, there was a span of 14 bases. The CDR3 protein is CASRGGSPTNYGYTF. DNA for the CDR3: TGTGCCAGCAGAGGGGGGTCCCCTACTAACTATGGCTACACCTTC.

On this clone itself: Germline and junction disagree at one end, which may indicate a read error. The chain combines TRBV5-1 with TRBJ2-7; D ambiguous. Germline assignment: CDR1 SGHRS and CDR2 YFSETQ. The CDR3 spans 13 residues. The CDR3 sequence is CASSLGRNYEQYF. Written as DNA, the CDR3 is TGTGCCAGCAGCTTGGGCAGAAACTACGAGCAGTACTTC.

On this clone: The junction and the germline gene differ at one end; a read error may be behind it. The chain employs TRBV5-1 and TRBJ2-3, with D possibly TRBD1 on 6 matching bases. CDR3 length: 13 amino acids. Germline CDR1 SGHRS, CDR2 YFSETQ. The CDR3 DNA reads as TGCGCCAGCAGCTTAGGACAGACAGTTACGCAGTATTTT. Encoded protein: CASSLGQTVTQYF.

The chain combines TRBV2 with TRBJ2-7; D not resolved. The V and J ends lost 4 bases and 9 bases respectively, with 10 bases between them. This CDR3 has 11 amino acids. Germline V gene sequence: CDR1 SNHLY, CDR2 FYNNEI. This chain's CDR3 is CASSGYLGQYF. As DNA, the CDR3 is TGTGCCAGCAGTGGGTATTTAGGGCAGTACTTC. The variable domain in full, completed from reference TRBV2 and TRBJ2-7, reads EPEVTQTPSHQVTQMGQEVILRCVPISNHLYFYWYRQILGQKVEFLVSFYNNEISEKSEIFDDQFSVERPDGSNFTLKIRSTKLEDSAMYFCASSGYLGQYFGPGTRLTVT.

This chain links TRBV27 with TRBJ2-1; TRBD2 is a possible D gene (5 bases). The germline V gene has CDR1 MNHEY and CDR2 SMNVEV (reference sequence). The CDR3 totals 16 residues. The ends were cut back, 5 bases at V and 2 bases at J, with 16 bases in the middle. The CDR3 DNA follows: TGTGCCAGCAGTCGCGGACTCCGTGGAGCCTACAATGAGCAGTTCTTC. Amino acid sequence: CASSRGLRGAYNEQFF.

This clone has more than one count but fewer than ten. V is TRBV7-3 and J is TRBJ2-1, with D perhaps given as TRBD1 or TRBD2 (5 bases each). In germline, CDR1 is SGHTA, CDR2 FQGTGA. The V end was cut by 4 bases, the J end by 10 bases, with 14 bases between. The CDR3 consists of 13 residues. CDR3 coding DNA: TGTGCCAGCAGCTCTGGGACCCTCGGGGAGCAGTTCTTC. This codes for CASSSGTLGEQFF.

This chain joins TRBV5-1 and TRBJ2-3, with D possibly matching TRBD1 (5 bases). Germline-derived CDR1 and CDR2 are SGHRS and YFSETQ. The CDR3 extends over 17 amino acids. V gave up 0 bases and J gave up 1 base, with 15 bases separating them. The DNA for the CDR3 is TGCGCCAGCAGCTTGGCCCCCAGGGCTCCCGGCACAGATACGCAGTATTTT. Encoded protein: CASSLAPRAPGTDTQYF.

This rearrangement joins TRBV6-5 to TRBJ2-3; D unresolved. Trimming pared 8 bases from V and 2 bases from J, leaving 5 bases between. Germline loops: CDR1 MNHEY, CDR2 SVGAGI. The CDR3 sequence is 11 residues long. In DNA form, the CDR3 reads TGTGCCAGCCGGACCACAGATACGCAGTATTTT. Its protein product is CASRTTDTQYF.

This clone occurred a few times. The chain carries TRBV6-1 and TRBJ1-2, with D hard to call. Germline assignment: CDR1 MNHNS and CDR2 SASEGT. Between the trimmed V and J ends, which lost 4 bases and 3 bases, there was a span of 15 bases. The CDR3 has 15 residues. The CDR3 region is CASSVTPRADYGYTF. CDR3 sequence (DNA): TGTGCCAGCAGTGTAACTCCGAGGGCGGACTATGGCTACACCTTC.

In this sample, this clone turned up a few times. This chain links TRBV7-9 with TRBJ2-7, with D possibly being TRBD1 (6 bases). V lost 3 bases and J lost 0, with 18 bases in between. Germline loops: CDR1 SEHNR, CDR2 FQNEAQ (reference sequence). The CDR3 has 17 amino acids. The CDR3 loop is CASSFGEGGPSSYEQYF. CDR3 nucleotide sequence: TGTGCCAGCAGCTTTGGTGAAGGGGGACCCAGCTCCTACGAGCAGTACTTC. Full variable domain (missing parts from reference TRBV7-9 and TRBJ2-7): DTGVSQNPRHKITKRGQNVTFRCDPISEHNRLYWYRQTLGQGPEFLTYFQNEAQLEKSRLLSDRFSAERPKGSFSTLEIQRTEQGDSAMYLCASSFGEGGPSSYEQYFGPGTRLTVT.

The rearrangement uses TRBV30 and TRBJ1-2; weak D call: TRBD1 (5 bases). V was trimmed by 3 bases and J by 0 bases, leaving 11 bases between them. The CDR3 is 14 residues long. Germline CDR1 reads GTSNPN; CDR2 reads SVGIG (reference sequence). The DNA of the CDR3 is TGTGCCTGGAGATGGGAAGGGGCTAACTATGGCTACACCTTC. This gives the protein CAWRWEGANYGYTF.

The chain employs TRBV9 and TRBJ2-3, with TRBD2 matching 7 bases. Trimming took 0 bases from V and 1 from J; bases not matched to a gene: 8. Germline CDR1 and CDR2: SGDLS and YYNGEE. CDR3 size: 17 residues. CDR3 amino acids: CASSVASREGGTDTQYF. CDR3 in DNA: TGTGCCAGCAGCGTAGCTAGCAGGGAGGGTGGCACAGATACGCAGTATTTT. The full variable domain, its missing parts supplied by reference TRBV9 and TRBJ2-3, is DSGVTQTPKHLITATGQRVTLRCSPRSGDLSVYWYQQSLDQGLQFLIQYYNGEERAKGNILERFSAQQFPDLHSELNLSSLELGDSALYFCASSVASREGGTDTQYFGPGTRLTVL.

This clone was counted only a few times. This rearrangement joins TRBV25-1 to TRBJ2-7; TRBD2 aligns across 8 bases. This CDR3 comprises 15 residues. The V gene end was trimmed by 3 bases and the J gene end by 2 bases; junction bases not matched to a gene: 6. Germline values: CDR1 MGHDK, CDR2 SYGVNS. The CDR3 region is CASSEPGGNPYEQYF. CDR3 coding DNA: TGTGCCAGCAGTGAGCCGGGGGGGAATCCCTACGAGCAGTACTTC.

This clone was observed a few times. The CDR3 region has the DNA TGCAGCGCCGGAGGACAGCCGACCTACGAGCAGTACTTC. Protein: CSAGGQPTYEQYF. The V call is TRBV29-1, the J call TRBJ2-7; a weak D match, TRBD1 (6 bases). The CDR3 loop spans 13 amino acids. The germline V gene encodes CDR1 SQVTM and CDR2 ANQGSEA. The V gene lost 7 bases and the J gene lost 2 bases, with 15 bases spanning the gap.